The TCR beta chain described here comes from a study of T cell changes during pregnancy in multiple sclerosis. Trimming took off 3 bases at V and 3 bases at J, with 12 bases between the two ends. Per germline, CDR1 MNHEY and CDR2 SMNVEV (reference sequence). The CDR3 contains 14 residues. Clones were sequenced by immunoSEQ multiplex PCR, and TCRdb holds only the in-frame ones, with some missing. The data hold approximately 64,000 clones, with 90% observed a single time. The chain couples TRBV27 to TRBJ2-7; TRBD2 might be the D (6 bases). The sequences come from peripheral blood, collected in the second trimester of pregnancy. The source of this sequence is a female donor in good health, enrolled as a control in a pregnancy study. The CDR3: CASSLASDIYEQYF. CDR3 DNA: TGTGCCAGCAGTTTGGCTAGCGACATCTACGAGCAGTACTTC.